This T cell receptor (beta chain) stems from a study of CD8 T cells in ankylosing spondylitis. Quantitative barcoded 5'-RACE was used to prepare TCR beta libraries. In TCRdb, the 5' RACE reads were re-called with MiXCR into one record per CDR3 protein. The table records 200,000 to 250,000 distinct CDR3 sequences, about 26% of them present only once. A note on this clonotype: This likely comes from a read error, as the CDR3 has no conserved phenylalanine or tryptophan at its end.

The CDR3 contains 15 residues. The germline CDR1 and CDR2 sequences are LGHDT and YNNKEL (reference sequence). V lost 0 bases, J lost 4 bases, and 5 bases stayed unmatched. The clonotype comes from a male donor with ankylosing spondylitis or in good health (not recorded which). This chain joins TRBV3-1 and TRBJ2-7; 8 bases are a match to TRBD2. The sequenced material came from blood, either unsorted or a sorted T cell fraction (not recorded which). This CDR3 is CASSQETSAAYEQYS. CDR3 coding DNA: TGTGCCAGCAGCCAAGAGACTAGCGCCGCTTACGAGCAGTACTCC.